The 22 T cell receptor beta chains presented below share a single source sample, sequenced in a study of blood T cells in healthy people across ages. Primed by a sample-barcoded 5' primer and a J-beta primer mix, a second PCR proceeded for about 7 to 11 cycles. TCRdb reprocessed the 5' RACE reads via MiXCR and lists one record per CDR3 protein. This sample has about 2 million distinct CDR3 sequences; 49% occur once, and the top ten carry approximately 2.1%. The sequencing input was blood. The receptor set was obtained from a middle-aged woman in good health.

The chain carries TRBV6-5 and TRBJ1-4; D gene unclear. V was cut by 0 bases and J by 2 bases, with 10 bases left in between. Per germline, CDR1 MNHEY and CDR2 SVGAGI. This CDR3 has 16 amino acids. As DNA, the CDR3 is TGTGCCAGCAGTTACTCCGGAGGGCGCACTAATGAAAAACTGTTTTTT. Its translation is CASSYSGGRTNEKLFF.

The chain couples TRBV7-2 to TRBJ2-2; D is ambiguous. This CDR3 spans 16 amino acids. The V end lost 0 bases, the J end lost 1 base, and 9 bases lay between the germline ends. Per germline, CDR1 SGHTA and CDR2 FQGNSA. CDR3 residues: CASSLAPLMNTGELFF. Written as DNA, the CDR3 is TGTGCCAGCAGCTTAGCTCCGTTGATGAACACCGGGGAGCTGTTTTTT.

The chain joins TRBV4-2 to TRBJ1-6; D ambiguous. CDR1 and CDR2 (germline): LGHNA, YNFKEQ. Deletions cut 0 bases from V and 8 bases from J, with 5 bases between. CDR3 length equals 13 residues. DNA for the CDR3: TGTGCCAGCAGCCAAGAAAGAGATTCACCCCTCCACTTT. As protein: CASSQERDSPLHF.

The chain employs TRBV7-9 and TRBJ2-5; D unresolved. V dropped 5 bases and J dropped 5 bases, with 15 bases sitting between them. This CDR3 region has 14 residues. Germline assignment: CDR1 SEHNR and CDR2 FQNEAQ (reference sequence). CDR3 coding DNA: TGTGCCAGCAGCGTAGGCCAGTACTCGGAGACCCAGTACTTC. Translated: CASSVGQYSETQYF. The variable domain in full, with the rest retrieved from reference TRBV7-9 and TRBJ2-5, is DTGVSQNPRHKITKRGQNVTFRCDPISEHNRLYWYRQTLGQGPEFLTYFQNEAQLEKSRLLSDRFSAERPKGSFSTLEIQRTEQGDSAMYLCASSVGQYSETQYFGPGTRLLVL.

J is TRBJ2-3 and V is TRBV15; D call uncertain. This CDR3 has 14 residues. Germline assignment: CDR1 LNHNV and CDR2 YYDKDF (reference sequence). V was cut by 1 base and J by 2 bases, with 7 bases left in between. CDR3 loop: CATSRVLFTDTQYF. CDR3 nucleotides: TGTGCCACCAGCAGAGTACTATTCACAGATACGCAGTATTTT. Full variable domain (remainder filled in from reference TRBV15 and TRBJ2-3): DAMVIQNPRYQVTQFGKPVTLSCSQTLNHNVMYWYQQKSSQAPKLLFHYYDKDFNNEADTPDNFQSRRPNTSFCFLDIRSPGLGDTAMYLCATSRVLFTDTQYFGPGTRLTVL.

A word on this clonotype: One end of the junction fails to match germline, which may point to a read error. This rearrangement joins TRBV27 to TRBJ2-7; TRBD1 might be the D (7 bases). The CDR3 loop spans 14 amino acids. Germline CDR1 is MNHEY and CDR2 is SMNVEV (reference sequence). The CDR3 spells CASTKGGNRGEQYF. Here the CDR3 DNA reads TGTGCCAGCACAAAAGGGGGGAACAGGGGCGAGCAGTACTTT.

This clonotype was observed a few times. The rearrangement uses TRBV3-1 and TRBJ2-1; 12 positions agree with TRBD1. The CDR3 contains 16 residues. Germline CDR1 is LGHDT and CDR2 is YNNKEL (reference sequence). J lost 7 bases, V lost 3 bases, and 7 bases had no gene match. Here the CDR3 reads CASSQGTGGIVNEQFF. CDR3 in DNA: TGTGCCAGCAGCCAGGGGACAGGGGGCATCGTAAATGAGCAGTTCTTC.

This clonotype has just a few counts. V usage is TRBV29-1 and J usage is TRBJ2-7; D may be TRBD1 (6 bases). The germline V gene has CDR1 SQVTM and CDR2 ANQGSEA. The CDR3 runs 11 residues. The CDR3 DNA reads as TGCTCCACCGGGACAACTTACGAGCAGTACTTC. Its translation is CSTGTTYEQYF.

This clonotype has only a few counts. The rearrangement uses TRBV7-9 and TRBJ2-1, with TRBD2 as a possible D gene (6 bases). V was clipped by 5 bases and J by 3 bases, with 14 bases between them. This CDR3 is 15 amino acids long. CDR1 SEHNR and CDR2 FQNEAQ come from the germline V gene (reference sequence). CDR3 coding DNA: TGTGCCAGCAGCAATGGACTATTCAACTACAATGAGCAGTTCTTC. It translates to CASSNGLFNYNEQFF.

The chain employs TRBV5-4 and TRBJ2-4; 10 bases align to TRBD1. The CDR3 is 14 amino acids. The germline V gene encodes CDR1 SGHNT and CDR2 YYREEE (reference sequence). Germline trimming cut 4 bases from V and 13 bases from J; bases unmatched to any gene: 11. The CDR3 coding sequence is TGTGCCAGCAGCGTAGCCGGGACAGGGGTTGAGCAGTACTTC. This codes for CASSVAGTGVEQYF.

The sample holds a few counts of this clonotype. This chain links TRBV10-3 with TRBJ2-4; D is possibly TRBD1 (6 bases). CDR1 and CDR2 (germline): ENHRY, SYGVKD. This CDR3 has 19 amino acids. Between the trimmed V and J ends, which lost 0 bases and 0 bases, there was a span of 18 bases. This CDR3 is CAISESKMGAQGAKNIQYF. CDR3 DNA sequence: TGTGCCATCAGTGAGTCGAAGATGGGGGCACAGGGAGCCAAAAACATTCAGTACTTC.

The chain uses TRBV15 and TRBJ2-5; weak D call: TRBD2 (5 bases). TRBJ2-7 explains the end of the DNA better; the J call may be wrong. The CDR3 consists of 15 residues. The germline V gene has CDR1 LNHNV and CDR2 YYDKDF (reference sequence). This CDR3 reads CATSRERASRREQYF. In DNA, the CDR3 is TGTGCCACCAGCAGAGAGAGGGCATCCCGGCGCGAGCAGTACTTC.

V gene TRBV11-3 combines with J gene TRBJ2-1; D might be TRBD2 (6 bases). V was pared by 0 bases and J by 8 bases, with 14 bases between. The germline gives CDR1 SGHNT, CDR2 YENEEA. The CDR3 totals 15 residues. The CDR3 spells CASSLDQGRDYEQFF. The CDR3 DNA reads TGTGCCAGCAGCTTAGATCAGGGCAGGGACTATGAGCAGTTCTTC.

This CDR3 reads CASSEDRGRLEQYF. CDR3 coding DNA: TGTGCCAGCAGTGAAGACAGGGGCCGGCTCGAGCAGTACTTC. The rearrangement joins TRBV2 to TRBJ2-7, with TRBD1 matching over 7 bases. Trimming at V came to 1 base and at J to 6 bases, leaving 6 bases not matched to a gene. The CDR3 consists of 14 residues. The V gene's germline CDR1 is SNHLY and CDR2 FYNNEI. Based on the CDR3 plus reference TRBV2 and TRBJ2-7, the full variable domain is EPEVTQTPSHQVTQMGQEVILRCVPISNHLYFYWYRQILGQKVEFLVSFYNNEISEKSEIFDDQFSVERPDGSNFTLKIRSTKLEDSAMYFCASSEDRGRLEQYFGPGTRLTVT.

This clonotype was seen a few times. The chain couples TRBV12-3 or TRBV12-4 to TRBJ2-4; 7 bases align to TRBD1. The J call is uncertain, as TRBJ2-7 better fits the DNA end. The CDR3 runs 14 residues. This CDR3 is CASSFTTGSDEQYF. CDR3 coding DNA: TGTGCCAGCAGTTTTACGACAGGGAGCGACGAGCAGTACTTC.

The chain couples TRBV4-1 to TRBJ2-5; 10 bases line up with TRBD1. V was pared by 4 bases and J by 4 bases, with 6 bases of the junction left unmatched. CDR3 size: 15 residues. CDR1 is MGHRA and CDR2 is YSYEKL in the germline V gene. The CDR3 here is CASSRDRGGGETQYF. CDR3 nucleotide sequence: TGCGCCAGCAGCCGGGACAGGGGTGGTGGAGAGACCCAGTACTTC.

The chain carries TRBV12-3 or TRBV12-4 and TRBJ2-5; 7 positions match TRBD1. With 3 bases clipped from V and 10 bases from J, the junction kept 11 bases outside the gene matches. The length of the CDR3 is 14 residues. CDR3 protein: CASSFVTGVGDQYF. Here the CDR3 DNA reads TGTGCCAGCAGTTTCGTTACAGGGGTGGGTGACCAGTACTTC.

The chain is built from TRBV10-1 and TRBJ2-5; D gene unclear. The V gene's germline CDR1 is WNHNN and CDR2 SYGVQD (reference sequence). V was trimmed by 3 bases and J by 7 bases, leaving 15 bases between them. The length of the CDR3 is 14 residues. The CDR3 loop reads CASSDGRAHGTQYF. Here the CDR3 DNA reads TGCGCCAGCAGTGACGGACGGGCCCATGGGACCCAGTACTTC.

V gene TRBV14 combines with J gene TRBJ2-7; 13 bases agree with TRBD2. With 2 bases clipped from V and 0 bases from J, the junction kept 7 bases outside the gene matches. The germline gives CDR1 SGHDN, CDR2 FVKESK. CDR3 length equals 18 residues. CDR3 residues: CASSQWTSGGPFSYEQYF. The CDR3 coding sequence is TGTGCCAGCAGCCAATGGACTAGCGGGGGCCCATTCTCCTACGAGCAGTACTTC.

The V gene is TRBV6-2 or TRBV6-3, the J gene TRBJ1-5; 7 nucleotides match TRBD1. CDR1 is MNHEY and CDR2 is SVGEGT in the germline V gene. With 5 bases clipped from V and 5 bases from J, the junction kept 6 bases outside the gene matches. The length of the CDR3 is 14 residues. The CDR3 region has the DNA TGTGCCAGCAGTCGACAGGGCTGGGATCAGCCCCAGCATTTT. It codes for CASSRQGWDQPQHF.

This clonotype was picked up a small number of times. The J gene is TRBJ2-7, the V gene TRBV7-2, with D tentatively TRBD2 (5 bases). The germline V and J ends were trimmed by 5 bases and 4 bases, with 15 bases remaining between them. CDR3 size: 14 residues. The germline V gene encodes CDR1 SGHTA and CDR2 FQGNSA. The CDR3: CASSPTIGGYEQYF. CDR3 sequence (DNA): TGTGCCAGCAGCCCCACGATCGGCGGGTACGAGCAGTACTTC.

A few counts support this clonotype. V gene TRBV4-2 combines with J gene TRBJ2-1; TRBD1 matches at 8 bases. This CDR3 comprises 18 residues. Germline V lookup: CDR1 LGHNA, CDR2 YNFKEQ. Losses at the gene ends were 0 bases for V and 8 bases for J; bases not matched to a gene: 15. CDR3 amino acids: CASSQEVPGGAGGDEQFF. The CDR3 nucleotides read TGTGCCAGCAGCCAAGAGGTGCCAGGGGGCGCAGGGGGTGATGAGCAGTTCTTC.